The T cell receptor beta chain under discussion was sequenced for a study of T cell responses to AZD1222 COVID-19 vaccine. About the research overall: Timing groups of about 4 and about 12 weeks for second doses were pooled.

Assay: immunoSEQ multiplex PCR; the TCRdb copy retains only in-frame clones and omits some. The table has about 120,000 clones, about 91% seen once. This CDR3 has 14 amino acids. Trimming took 5 bases from V and 7 from J, leaving 14 bases between them. The germline CDR1 and CDR2 sequences are KGHSH and LQKENI. Study-wide results and limits: Targeting of unmutated variant regions was reportedly seen in nearly half of spike-specific TCRs. The number of AZD1222 recipients seropositive at baseline was only six.

Points on this clone: Its antigen is not identified.

The V and J genes are TRBV18 and TRBJ1-4, with a weak D call TRBD1 (5 bases). The sample was peripheral blood, taken on day 0 of AZD1222 vaccination. This receptor was taken from an adult in good health. CDR3 residues: CASSEPGRPEKLFF. CDR3 coding DNA: TGTGCCAGCTCAGAGCCAGGGCGGCCTGAAAAACTGTTTTTT. Full variable domain (rest looked up from reference TRBV18 and TRBJ1-4): NAGVMQNPRHLVRRRGQEARLRCSPMKGHSHVYWYRQLPEEGLKFMVYLQKENIIDESGMPKERFSAEFPKEGPSILRIQQVVRGDSAAYFCASSEPGRPEKLFFGSGTQLSVL.